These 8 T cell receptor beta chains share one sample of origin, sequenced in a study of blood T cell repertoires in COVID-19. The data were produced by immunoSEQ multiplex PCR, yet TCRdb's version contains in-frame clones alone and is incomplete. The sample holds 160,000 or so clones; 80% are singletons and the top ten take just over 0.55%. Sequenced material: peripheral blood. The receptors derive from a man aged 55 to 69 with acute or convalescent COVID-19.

The CDR3 nucleotides read TGTGCCAGCAGGAGAAAGACTGAAGCTTTCTTT. As protein: CASRRKTEAFF. The J gene is TRBJ1-1, the V gene TRBV2; D remains ambiguous. With 6 bases removed from V and 5 bases from J, the gap between germline ends came to 7 bases. In germline, CDR1 is SNHLY, CDR2 FYNNEI. The CDR3 has 11 residues.

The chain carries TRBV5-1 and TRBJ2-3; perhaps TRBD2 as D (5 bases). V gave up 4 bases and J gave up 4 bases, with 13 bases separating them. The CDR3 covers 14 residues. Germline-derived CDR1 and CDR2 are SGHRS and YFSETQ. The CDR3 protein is CASSPTTRPDTQYF. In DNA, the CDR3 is TGCGCCAGCAGCCCAACAACTAGGCCAGATACGCAGTATTTT.

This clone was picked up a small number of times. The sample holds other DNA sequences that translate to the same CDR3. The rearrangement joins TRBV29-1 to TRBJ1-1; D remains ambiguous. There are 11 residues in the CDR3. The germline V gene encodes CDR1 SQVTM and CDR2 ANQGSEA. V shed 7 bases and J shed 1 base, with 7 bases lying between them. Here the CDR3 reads CSGTENTEAFF. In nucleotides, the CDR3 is TGCAGCGGTACAGAGAACACTGAAGCTTTCTTT. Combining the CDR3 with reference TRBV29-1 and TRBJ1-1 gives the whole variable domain SAVISQKPSRDICQRGTSLTIQCQVDSQVTMMFWYRQQPGQSLTLIATANQGSEATYESGFVIDKFPISRPNLTFSTLTVSNMSPEDSSIYLCSGTENTEAFFGQGTRLTVV.

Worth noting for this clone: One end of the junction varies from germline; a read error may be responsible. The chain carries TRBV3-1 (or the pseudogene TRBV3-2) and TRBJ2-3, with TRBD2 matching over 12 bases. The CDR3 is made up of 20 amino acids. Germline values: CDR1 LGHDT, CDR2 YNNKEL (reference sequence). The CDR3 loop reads CASGQEWGLAGGRTTDTQYF. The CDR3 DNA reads TGTGCCAGCGGCCAAGAATGGGGTCTAGCGGGGGGGCGGACCACAGATACGCAGTATTTT.

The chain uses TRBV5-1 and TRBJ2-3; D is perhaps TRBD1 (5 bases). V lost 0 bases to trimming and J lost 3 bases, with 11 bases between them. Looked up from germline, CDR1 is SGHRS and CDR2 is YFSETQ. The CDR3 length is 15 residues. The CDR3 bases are TGCGCCAGCAGCTTGGGGGTGTACAGGACAGATACGCAGTATTTT. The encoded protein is CASSLGVYRTDTQYF. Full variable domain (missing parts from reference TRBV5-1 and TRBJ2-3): KAGVTQTPRYLIKTRGQQVTLSCSPISGHRSVSWYQQTPGQGLQFLFEYFSETQRNKGNFPGRFSGRQFSNSRSEMNVSTLELGDSALYLCASSLGVYRTDTQYFGPGTRLTVL.

This CDR3 reads CASSTSGRLGGETQYF. CDR3 DNA sequence: TGCGCCAGCAGCACCAGCGGGAGGCTCGGGGGGGAGACCCAGTACTTC. This chain uses TRBV5-1 with TRBJ2-5; 9 nucleotides agree with TRBD2. The CDR3 runs 16 residues. Germline CDR1 and CDR2: SGHRS and YFSETQ. Trimming removed 4 bases from V and 5 bases from J; junction bases left unmatched: 12.

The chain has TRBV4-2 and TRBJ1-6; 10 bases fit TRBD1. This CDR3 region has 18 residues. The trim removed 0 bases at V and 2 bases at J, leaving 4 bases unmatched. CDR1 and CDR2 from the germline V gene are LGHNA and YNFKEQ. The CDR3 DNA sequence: TGTGCCAGCAGCCAAGAACCGGGACAGGGGCCCTATAATTCACCCCTCCACTTT. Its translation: CASSQEPGQGPYNSPLHF.

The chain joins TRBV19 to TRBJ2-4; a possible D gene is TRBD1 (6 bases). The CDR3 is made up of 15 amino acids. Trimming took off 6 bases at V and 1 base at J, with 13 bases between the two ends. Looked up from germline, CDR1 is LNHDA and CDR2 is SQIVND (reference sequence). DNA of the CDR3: TGTGCCAGTAGACCTGGGGGCGAGGCCAAAAACATTCAGTACTTC. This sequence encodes CASRPGGEAKNIQYF.